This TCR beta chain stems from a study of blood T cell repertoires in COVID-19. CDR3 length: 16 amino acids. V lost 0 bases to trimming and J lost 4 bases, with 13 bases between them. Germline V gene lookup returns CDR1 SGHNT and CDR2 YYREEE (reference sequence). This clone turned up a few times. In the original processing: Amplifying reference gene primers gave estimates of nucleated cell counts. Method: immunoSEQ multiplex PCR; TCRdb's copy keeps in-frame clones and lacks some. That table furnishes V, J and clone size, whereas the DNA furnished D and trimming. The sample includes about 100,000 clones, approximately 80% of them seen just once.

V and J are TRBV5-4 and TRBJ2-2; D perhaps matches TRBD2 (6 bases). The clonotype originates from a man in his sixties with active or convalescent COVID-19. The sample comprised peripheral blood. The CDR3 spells CASSLGHGSATGELFF. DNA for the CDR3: TGTGCCAGCAGCTTGGGTCACGGGAGTGCCACCGGGGAGCTGTTTTTT.